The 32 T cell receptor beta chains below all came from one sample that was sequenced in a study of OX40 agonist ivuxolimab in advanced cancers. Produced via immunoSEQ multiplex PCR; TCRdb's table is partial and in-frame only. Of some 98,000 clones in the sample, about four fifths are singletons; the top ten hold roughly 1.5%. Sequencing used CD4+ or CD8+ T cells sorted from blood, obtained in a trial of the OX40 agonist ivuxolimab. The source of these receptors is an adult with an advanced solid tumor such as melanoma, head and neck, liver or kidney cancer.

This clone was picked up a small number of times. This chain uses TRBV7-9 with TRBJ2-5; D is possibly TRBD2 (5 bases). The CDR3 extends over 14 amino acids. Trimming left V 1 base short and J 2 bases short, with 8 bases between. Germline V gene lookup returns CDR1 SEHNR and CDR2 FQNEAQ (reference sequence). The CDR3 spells CASSLGAEQETQYF. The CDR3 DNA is TGTGCCAGCAGCTTAGGAGCGGAGCAAGAGACCCAGTACTTC.

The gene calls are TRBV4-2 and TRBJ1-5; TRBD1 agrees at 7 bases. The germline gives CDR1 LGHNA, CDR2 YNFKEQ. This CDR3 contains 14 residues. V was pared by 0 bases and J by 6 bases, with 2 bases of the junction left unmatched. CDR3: CASSQDTGAQPQHF. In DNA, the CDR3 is TGTGCCAGCAGCCAAGACACAGGGGCTCAGCCCCAGCATTTT.

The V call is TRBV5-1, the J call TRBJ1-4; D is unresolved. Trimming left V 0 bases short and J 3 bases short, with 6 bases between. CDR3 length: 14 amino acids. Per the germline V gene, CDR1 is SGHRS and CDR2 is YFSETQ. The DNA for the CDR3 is TGCGCCAGCAGCTTGGGGATGGCTAATGAAAAACTGTTTTTT. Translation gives CASSLGMANEKLFF.

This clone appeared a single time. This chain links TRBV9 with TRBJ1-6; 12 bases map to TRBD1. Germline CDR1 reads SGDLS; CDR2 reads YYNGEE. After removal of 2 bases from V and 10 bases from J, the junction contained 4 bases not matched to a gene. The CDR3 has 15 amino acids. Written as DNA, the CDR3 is TGTGCCAGCAGCGTGGGACAGGGGGCAAGGTCACCCCTCCACTTT. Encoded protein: CASSVGQGARSPLHF.

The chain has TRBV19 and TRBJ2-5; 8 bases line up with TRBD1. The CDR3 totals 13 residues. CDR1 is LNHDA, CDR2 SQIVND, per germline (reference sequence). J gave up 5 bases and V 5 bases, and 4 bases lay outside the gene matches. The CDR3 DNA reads TGTGCCAGTAGTGGACAGGGCTGGGAGACCCAGTACTTC. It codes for CASSGQGWETQYF.

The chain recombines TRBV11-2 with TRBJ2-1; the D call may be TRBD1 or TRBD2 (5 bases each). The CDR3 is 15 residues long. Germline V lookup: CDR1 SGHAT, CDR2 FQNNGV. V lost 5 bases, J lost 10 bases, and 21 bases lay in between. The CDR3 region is CASSPPGPPGGEQFF. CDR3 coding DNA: TGTGCCAGCAGCCCTCCGGGACCGCCGGGTGGGGAGCAGTTCTTC.

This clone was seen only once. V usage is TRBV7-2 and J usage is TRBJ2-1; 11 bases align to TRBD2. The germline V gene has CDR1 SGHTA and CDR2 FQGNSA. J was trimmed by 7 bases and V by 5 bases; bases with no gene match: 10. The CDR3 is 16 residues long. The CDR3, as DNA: TGTGCCAGCAGCACCCGGACTAGCGGGTTTAGGAATGAGCAGTTCTTC. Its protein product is CASSTRTSGFRNEQFF.

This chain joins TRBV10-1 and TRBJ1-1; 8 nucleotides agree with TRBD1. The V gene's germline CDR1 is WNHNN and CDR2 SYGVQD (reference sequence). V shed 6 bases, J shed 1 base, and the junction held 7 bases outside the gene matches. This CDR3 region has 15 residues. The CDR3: CASRTRTGPNTEAFF. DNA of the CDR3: TGCGCCAGCAGAACTAGGACAGGGCCGAACACTGAAGCTTTCTTT.

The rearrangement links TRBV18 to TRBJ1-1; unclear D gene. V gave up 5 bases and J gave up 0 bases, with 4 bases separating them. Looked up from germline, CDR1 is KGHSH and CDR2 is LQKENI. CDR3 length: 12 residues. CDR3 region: CASSELNTEAFF. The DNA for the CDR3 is TGTGCCAGCTCAGAACTGAACACTGAAGCTTTCTTT.

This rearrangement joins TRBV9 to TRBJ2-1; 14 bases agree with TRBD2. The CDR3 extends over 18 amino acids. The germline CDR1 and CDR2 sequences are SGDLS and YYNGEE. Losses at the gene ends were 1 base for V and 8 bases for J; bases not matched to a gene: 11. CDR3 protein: CASSVQPQTSGRADEQFF. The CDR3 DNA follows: TGTGCCAGCAGCGTACAGCCCCAGACTAGCGGGAGGGCCGATGAGCAGTTCTTC.

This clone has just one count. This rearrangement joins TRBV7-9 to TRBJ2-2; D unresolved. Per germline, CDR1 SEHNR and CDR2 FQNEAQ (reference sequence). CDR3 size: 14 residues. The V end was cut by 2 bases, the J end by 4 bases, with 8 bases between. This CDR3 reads CASSLWVGTGELFF. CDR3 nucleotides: TGTGCCAGCAGCTTATGGGTGGGCACCGGGGAGCTGTTTTTT.

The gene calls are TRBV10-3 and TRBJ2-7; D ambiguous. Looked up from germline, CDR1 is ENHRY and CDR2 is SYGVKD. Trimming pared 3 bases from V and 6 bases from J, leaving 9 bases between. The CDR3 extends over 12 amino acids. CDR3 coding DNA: TGTGCCATCAGTGAAAGGCTGAGCGAGCAGTACTTC. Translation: CAISERLSEQYF.

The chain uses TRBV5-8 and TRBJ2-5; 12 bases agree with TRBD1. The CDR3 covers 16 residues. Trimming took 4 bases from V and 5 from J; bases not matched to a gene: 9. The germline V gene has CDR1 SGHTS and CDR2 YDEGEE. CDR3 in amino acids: CASSTGDRGQRETQYF. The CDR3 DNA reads TGTGCCAGCAGCACGGGGGACAGGGGGCAGAGGGAGACCCAGTACTTC. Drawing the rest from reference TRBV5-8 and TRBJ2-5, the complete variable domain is EAGVTQSPTHLIKTRGQQATLRCSPISGHTSVYWYQQALGLGLQFLLWYDEGEERNRGNFPPRFSGRQFPNYSSELNVNALELEDSALYLCASSTGDRGQRETQYFGPGTRLLVL.

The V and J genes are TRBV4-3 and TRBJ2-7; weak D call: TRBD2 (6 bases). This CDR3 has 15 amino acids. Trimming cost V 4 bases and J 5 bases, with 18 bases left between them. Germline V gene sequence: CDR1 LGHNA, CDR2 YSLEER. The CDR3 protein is CASSPFHRGNHEQYF. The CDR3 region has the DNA TGCGCCAGCAGCCCCTTCCACCGGGGGAACCACGAGCAGTACTTC.

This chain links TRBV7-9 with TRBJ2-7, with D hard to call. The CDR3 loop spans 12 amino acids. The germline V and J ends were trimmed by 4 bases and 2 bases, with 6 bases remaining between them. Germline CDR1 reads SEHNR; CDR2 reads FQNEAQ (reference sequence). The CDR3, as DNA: TGTGCCAGCAGCTATGTAGCCTACGAGCAGTACTTC. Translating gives CASSYVAYEQYF.

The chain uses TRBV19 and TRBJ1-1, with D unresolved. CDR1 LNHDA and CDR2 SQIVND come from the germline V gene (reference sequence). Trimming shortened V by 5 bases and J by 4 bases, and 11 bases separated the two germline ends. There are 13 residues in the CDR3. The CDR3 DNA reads TGTGCCAGTAGTGGCCGGTTTGGCACTGAAGCTTTCTTT. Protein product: CASSGRFGTEAFF.

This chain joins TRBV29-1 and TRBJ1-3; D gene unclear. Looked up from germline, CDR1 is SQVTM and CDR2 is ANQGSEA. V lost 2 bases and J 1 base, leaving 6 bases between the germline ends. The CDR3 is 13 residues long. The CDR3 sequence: CSVETGSGNTIYF. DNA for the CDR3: TGCAGCGTTGAAACGGGGTCTGGAAACACCATATATTTT.

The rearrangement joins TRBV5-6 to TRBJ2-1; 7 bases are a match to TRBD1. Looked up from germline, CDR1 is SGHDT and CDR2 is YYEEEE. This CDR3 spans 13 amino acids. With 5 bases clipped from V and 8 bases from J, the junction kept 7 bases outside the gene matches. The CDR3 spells CASSWDRFHEQFF. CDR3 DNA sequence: TGTGCCAGCAGTTGGGACAGATTCCATGAGCAGTTCTTC.

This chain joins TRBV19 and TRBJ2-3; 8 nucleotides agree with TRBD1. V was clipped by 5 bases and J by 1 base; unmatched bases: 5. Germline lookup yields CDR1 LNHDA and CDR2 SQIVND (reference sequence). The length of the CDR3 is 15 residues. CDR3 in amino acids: CASSSTGVRTDTQYF. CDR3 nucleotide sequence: TGTGCCAGTAGTTCGACAGGGGTCCGCACAGATACGCAGTATTTT.

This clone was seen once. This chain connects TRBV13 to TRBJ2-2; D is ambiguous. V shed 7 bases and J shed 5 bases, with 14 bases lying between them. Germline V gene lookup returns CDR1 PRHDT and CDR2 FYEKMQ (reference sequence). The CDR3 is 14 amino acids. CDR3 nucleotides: TGTGCCAGCAAGGGATTGGGAAAAACCGGGGAGCTGTTTTTT. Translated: CASKGLGKTGELFF.

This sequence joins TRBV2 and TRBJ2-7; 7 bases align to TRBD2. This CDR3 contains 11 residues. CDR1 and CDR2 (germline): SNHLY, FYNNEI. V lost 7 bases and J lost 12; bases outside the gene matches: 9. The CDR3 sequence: CASNVGGLAYF. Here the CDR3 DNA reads TGTGCCAGCAACGTGGGGGGGTTGGCGTACTTC.

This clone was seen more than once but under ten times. This chain's CDR3 is CASSVVSGRGSEQFF. CDR3 nucleotide sequence: TGTGCCAGCAGCGTAGTAAGCGGGAGGGGTAGTGAGCAGTTCTTC. V gene TRBV9 combines with J gene TRBJ2-1; the match to TRBD2 covers 10 bases. The J segment lost 9 bases and the V segment lost 0 bases, leaving 6 bases of the junction unmatched. This CDR3 spans 15 amino acids. Germline V gene lookup returns CDR1 SGDLS and CDR2 YYNGEE.

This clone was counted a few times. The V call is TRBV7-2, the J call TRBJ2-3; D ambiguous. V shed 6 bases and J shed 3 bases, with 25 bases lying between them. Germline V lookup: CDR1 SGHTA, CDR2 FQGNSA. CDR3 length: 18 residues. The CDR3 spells CASSSNGRPQISTDTQYF. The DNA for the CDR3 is TGTGCCAGCAGTAGCAATGGCCGCCCCCAAATAAGTACAGATACGCAGTATTTT.

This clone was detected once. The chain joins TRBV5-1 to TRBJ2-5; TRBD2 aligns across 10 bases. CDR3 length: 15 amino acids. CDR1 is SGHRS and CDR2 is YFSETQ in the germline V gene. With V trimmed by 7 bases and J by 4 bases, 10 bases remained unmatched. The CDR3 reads CASESGGASGETQYF. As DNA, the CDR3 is TGCGCCAGCGAAAGCGGGGGGGCCTCCGGAGAGACCCAGTACTTC.

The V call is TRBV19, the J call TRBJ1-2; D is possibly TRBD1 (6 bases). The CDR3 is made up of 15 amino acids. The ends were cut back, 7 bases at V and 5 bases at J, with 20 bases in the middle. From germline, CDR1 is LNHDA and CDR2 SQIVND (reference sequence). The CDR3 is CASKEGGSNPYGYTF. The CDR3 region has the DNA TGTGCCAGTAAGGAGGGGGGCAGTAACCCTTATGGCTACACCTTC.

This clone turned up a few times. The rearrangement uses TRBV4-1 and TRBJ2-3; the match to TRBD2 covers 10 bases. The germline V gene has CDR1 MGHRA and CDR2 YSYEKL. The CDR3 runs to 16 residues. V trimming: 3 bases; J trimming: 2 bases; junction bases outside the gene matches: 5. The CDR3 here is CASSQVAGGYTDTQYF. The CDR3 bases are TGCGCCAGCAGCCAGGTAGCGGGGGGTTACACAGATACGCAGTATTTT.

This chain's CDR3 is CASSSAGTGPEKLFF. The CDR3 region has the DNA TGTGCCAGCAGCTCCGCCGGGACAGGCCCTGAAAAACTGTTTTTT. The chain joins TRBV7-8 to TRBJ1-4; TRBD1 matches at 8 bases. The V segment lost 4 bases and the J segment 7 bases; nucleotides outside the gene matches: 8. Germline V CDR1 and CDR2: SGHVS, FQNEAQ. This CDR3 contains 15 residues.

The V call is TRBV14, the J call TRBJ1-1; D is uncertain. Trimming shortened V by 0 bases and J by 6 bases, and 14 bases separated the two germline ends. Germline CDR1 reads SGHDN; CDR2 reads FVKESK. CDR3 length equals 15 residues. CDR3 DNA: TGTGCCAGCAGCCAAGATGAGAGGGCGGGAGCTGAAGCTTTCTTT. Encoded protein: CASSQDERAGAEAFF.

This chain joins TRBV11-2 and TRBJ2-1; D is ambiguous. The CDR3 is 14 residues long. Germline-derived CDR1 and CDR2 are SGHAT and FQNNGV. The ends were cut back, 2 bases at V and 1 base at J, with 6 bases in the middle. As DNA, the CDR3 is TGTGCCAGCAGCTTAACCCTGTCCTACAATGAGCAGTTCTTC. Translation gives CASSLTLSYNEQFF.

The CDR3 DNA sequence: TGTGCCAGCAGTGGGACAGGCTTGAACACTGAAGCTTTCTTT. Translation gives CASSGTGLNTEAFF. V gene TRBV6-1 combines with J gene TRBJ1-1; 7 bases are a match to TRBD1. The CDR3 has 14 amino acids. Germline V gene sequence: CDR1 MNHNS, CDR2 SASEGT. V lost 4 bases, J lost 0 bases, and 2 bases stayed unmatched.

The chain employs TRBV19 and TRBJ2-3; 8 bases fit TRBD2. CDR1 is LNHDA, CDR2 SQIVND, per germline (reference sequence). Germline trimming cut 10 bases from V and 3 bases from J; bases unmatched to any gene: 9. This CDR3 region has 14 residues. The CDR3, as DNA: TGTGCCACTCGACTAGCGTCCCGTACAGATACGCAGTATTTT. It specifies CATRLASRTDTQYF.

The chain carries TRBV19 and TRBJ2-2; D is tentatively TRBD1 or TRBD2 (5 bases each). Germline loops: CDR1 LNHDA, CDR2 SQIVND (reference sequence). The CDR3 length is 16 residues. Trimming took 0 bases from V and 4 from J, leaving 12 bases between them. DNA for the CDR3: TGTGCCAGTAGTATAGATCGGGGCGCGGGCACCGGGGAGCTGTTTTTT. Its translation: CASSIDRGAGTGELFF.